The T cell receptor (beta chain) described here comes from a study of OX40 agonist ivuxolimab in advanced cancers. Across the whole study: Ivuxolimab is an agonistic anti-OX40 (CD134) antibody, and patients were treated with it. With a range of roughly 20 to 85, age averaged roughly 60 years, and approximately 83% were male. Three patients got partial responses; one had hepatocellular carcinoma and two had cutaneous melanoma. Findings and limits, study-wide: With doses of 0.1-3.0 mg/kg, partial responders showed among the lowest clonal expansion.

Only in-frame clones appear in the TCRdb table, and some are missing; sequencing was by immunoSEQ multiplex PCR. Of 15,000 to 20,000 clones listed, 80% to 90% are singletons. This clone was recorded once. Its target is not known. The clonotype originates from an adult with an advanced solid tumor such as melanoma, head and neck, liver or kidney cancer. Sequencing was performed on CD4+ or CD8+ T cells sorted from blood, taken in a trial of the OX40 agonist ivuxolimab.

The CDR3 protein is CASSFGISNGELFF. CDR3 bases: TGTGCCAGCAGTTTTGGGATTTCTAACGGGGAGCTGTTTTTT. V gene TRBV27 combines with J gene TRBJ2-2; no clear D. V gave up 3 bases and J gave up 7 bases, with 12 bases separating them. The germline V gene encodes CDR1 MNHEY and CDR2 SMNVEV (reference sequence). The CDR3 loop spans 14 amino acids.